This entry lists 17 T cell receptor beta chains sequenced from one sample in a study of T cells in Graves' hyperthyroidism and ophthalmopathy. TCR beta CDR3 regions were amplified from RNA transcripts. A first-round RT-PCR of the TCR CDR3 used the HTBI primer set. Via MiXCR, TCRdb re-called the multiplex PCR reads, giving one row per CDR3 protein. The profile covers some 510,000 distinct CDR3 sequences, with more than 20% appearing a single time and about 30% taken by the ten largest. Sequencing was performed on blood. The receptors were gathered from a young man with Graves' hyperthyroidism.

This clonotype appeared many times. The V call is TRBV7-9, the J call TRBJ2-2; 7 bases align to TRBD1. From germline, CDR1 is SEHNR and CDR2 FQNEAQ (reference sequence). The J segment lost 2 bases and the V segment lost 3 bases, leaving 9 bases of the junction unmatched. This CDR3 contains 17 residues. Written as DNA, the CDR3 is TGTGCCAGCAGCTTCGGTGTACAGGGGCTCAACACCGGGGAGCTGTTTTTT. Amino acids: CASSFGVQGLNTGELFF. Filled out from reference TRBV7-9 and TRBJ2-2, the complete variable domain reads DTGVSQNPRHKITKRGQNVTFRCDPISEHNRLYWYRQTLGQGPEFLTYFQNEAQLEKSRLLSDRFSAERPKGSFSTLEIQRTEQGDSAMYLCASSFGVQGLNTGELFFGEGSRLTVL.

This clonotype was recorded many times. The chain has TRBV6-2 or TRBV6-3 and TRBJ1-1; D might be TRBD1 (6 bases). The CDR3 covers 16 residues. In germline, CDR1 is MNHEY, CDR2 SVGEGT. The V and J ends lost 5 bases and 3 bases respectively, with 19 bases between them. The CDR3 protein is CASSQERGMGDTEAFF. As DNA, the CDR3 is TGTGCCAGCAGTCAAGAAAGGGGGATGGGGGACACTGAAGCTTTCTTT.

This clonotype was found many times. The chain links TRBV10-3 to TRBJ1-5; TRBD1 might be the D (5 bases). The V gene lost 3 bases and the J gene lost 2 bases, with 14 bases spanning the gap. Germline loops: CDR1 ENHRY, CDR2 SYGVKD. This CDR3 is built from 16 residues. CDR3 sequence reads: CAISETSQEGNQPQHF. CDR3 DNA sequence: TGTGCCATCAGTGAAACATCACAGGAAGGCAATCAGCCCCAGCATTTT.

In this sample, this clonotype turned up many times. This chain uses TRBV13 with TRBJ2-5; D may be TRBD1 (6 bases). V was clipped by 6 bases and J by 5 bases, with 13 bases between them. Germline CDR1 is PRHDT and CDR2 is FYEKMQ (reference sequence). This CDR3 is 13 amino acids long. CDR3 sequence: CASRETGLETQYF. The CDR3 bases are TGTGCCAGCAGAGAAACAGGGCTGGAGACCCAGTACTTC. Drawing the rest from reference TRBV13 and TRBJ2-5, the complete variable domain is AAGVIQSPRHLIKEKRETATLKCYPIPRHDTVYWYQQGPGQDPQFLISFYEKMQSDKGSIPDRFSAQQFSDYHSELNMSSLELGDSALYFCASRETGLETQYFGPGTRLLVL.

The chain uses TRBV5-5 and TRBJ2-7, with TRBD2 identical over 9 bases. The CDR3 spans 15 residues. V trimming: 0 bases; J trimming: 2 bases; junction bases outside the gene matches: 3. Germline CDR1 and CDR2: SGHKS and YYEKEE (reference sequence). In DNA form, the CDR3 reads TGTGCCAGCAGCTTGGACCTAGCGGGAACCTACGAGCAGTACTTC. Its translation: CASSLDLAGTYEQYF.

The chain links TRBV7-3 to TRBJ1-1; D gene uncertain. Between the trimmed V and J ends, which lost 8 bases and 1 base, there was a span of 20 bases. CDR3 length: 16 residues. Germline CDR1 and CDR2: SGHTA and FQGTGA. CDR3 amino acids: CASGEVKGISNTEAFF. In DNA form, the CDR3 reads TGTGCCAGCGGGGAAGTGAAAGGAATCTCGAACACTGAAGCTTTCTTT.

The rearrangement links TRBV6-2 or TRBV6-3 to TRBJ1-1, with no clear D. The CDR3 consists of 18 residues. The V gene's germline CDR1 is MNHEY and CDR2 SVGEGT. The V end lost 0 bases, the J end lost 3 bases, and 20 bases lay between the germline ends. The CDR3 region is CASSYSIWTEILDTEAFF. The CDR3 DNA reads as TGTGCCAGCAGTTACTCAATTTGGACCGAGATTCTGGACACTGAAGCTTTCTTT.

This clonotype was observed a handful of times. The gene calls are TRBV28 and TRBJ1-6; a possible D gene is TRBD1 (6 bases). This CDR3 contains 16 residues. CDR1 is MDHEN and CDR2 is SYDVKM in the germline V gene. Trimming stripped 6 bases from V and 9 bases from J, with 21 bases between. The CDR3 nucleotides are TGTGCCAGCAGCAAACCGGGGGGCCTCTTAGTTTCACCCCTCCACTTT. This codes for CASSKPGGLLVSPLHF.

This clonotype was recorded at least ten times. This chain joins TRBV5-1 and TRBJ1-1; D uncertain. There are 14 residues in the CDR3. The V gene lost 0 bases and the J gene lost 5 bases, with 11 bases spanning the gap. Germline V gives CDR1 SGHRS, CDR2 YFSETQ. The CDR3 here is CASSLGATVTEAFF. CDR3 DNA: TGCGCCAGCAGCTTGGGGGCCACAGTAACTGAAGCTTTCTTT.

The rearrangement uses TRBV19 and TRBJ2-7, with a tentative D call TRBD2 (7 bases). The CDR3 totals 14 residues. V was trimmed by 6 bases and J by 3 bases, leaving 15 bases between them. From germline, CDR1 is LNHDA and CDR2 SQIVND (reference sequence). As DNA, the CDR3 is TGTGCCAGTAGCCCGCGGGGGCAGGACTACGAGCAGTACTTC. The encoded protein is CASSPRGQDYEQYF.

This clonotype was counted many times. V gene TRBV6-1 combines with J gene TRBJ2-7; no firm D call. The V and J ends lost 4 bases and 2 bases respectively, with 6 bases between them. This CDR3 has 12 residues. Germline CDR1 MNHNS, CDR2 SASEGT. In DNA form, the CDR3 reads TGTGCCAGCAGTGGAGACACCTACGAGCAGTACTTC. Translated: CASSGDTYEQYF.

This clonotype came up many times. The chain uses TRBV6-1 and TRBJ2-7; D not certain. With 8 bases removed from V and 5 bases from J, the gap between germline ends came to 13 bases. CDR1 and CDR2 (germline): MNHNS, SASEGT. CDR3 length: 12 amino acids. CDR3 loop: CASRFGRHEQYF. CDR3 in DNA: TGTGCCAGCCGCTTTGGTCGCCACGAGCAGTACTTC.

The sample holds many counts of this clonotype. The chain couples TRBV24-1 to TRBJ2-2; TRBD1 agrees at 7 bases. The CDR3 loop spans 16 amino acids. CDR1 and CDR2 (germline): KGHDR, SFDVKD. V lost 0 bases to trimming and J lost 4 bases; unmatched junction nucleotides: 4. The CDR3 loop reads CATSDLGDRATGELFF. CDR3 DNA sequence: TGTGCCACCAGTGATTTGGGGGACAGAGCCACCGGGGAGCTGTTTTTT.

The chain carries TRBV30 and TRBJ1-5; D not resolved. Germline loops: CDR1 GTSNPN, CDR2 SVGIG (reference sequence). The V end lost 4 bases, the J end lost 3 bases, and 13 bases lay between the germline ends. This CDR3 contains 14 residues. CDR3 sequence (DNA): TGTGCCTGGATCCCCGGGCAGGACAATCAGCCCCAGCATTTT. It codes for CAWIPGQDNQPQHF.

The DNA for the CDR3 is TGCAGTGCTAGATCCGGGGGCAACTATGGCTACACCTTC. Its translation is CSARSGGNYGYTF. This chain links TRBV20-1 with TRBJ1-2, with D possibly TRBD1 on 6 matching bases. There are 13 residues in the CDR3. Germline V gives CDR1 DFQATT, CDR2 SNEGSKA (reference sequence). Trimming shortened V by 2 bases and J by 2 bases, and 9 bases separated the two germline ends.

This clonotype was detected ten times or more. The chain links TRBV12-3 or TRBV12-4 to TRBJ1-5, with TRBD1 as a possible D gene (6 bases). The V gene lost 3 bases and the J gene lost 4 bases, with 10 bases spanning the gap. The CDR3 is 14 amino acids. Here the CDR3 reads CASSLQGFNQPQHF. In DNA form, the CDR3 reads TGTGCCAGCAGTTTGCAGGGGTTTAATCAGCCCCAGCATTTT.

There are a few counts of this clonotype. The chain uses TRBV11-2 and TRBJ2-2; D gene unclear. The CDR3 is 12 amino acids. Per germline, CDR1 SGHAT and CDR2 FQNNGV. V lost 8 bases and J 5 bases, leaving 9 bases between the germline ends. In nucleotides, the CDR3 is TGTGCCAGCCAAACCTCGACCGGGGAGCTGTTTTTT. Protein sequence: CASQTSTGELFF.